A selection of T cell receptor beta chains follows, all from one sample in a study of cytomegalovirus exposure and HLA in healthy donors. The method was immunoSEQ multiplex PCR; TCRdb's version includes in-frame clones alone and lacks a portion of them. The sample has roughly 78,000 clones; 63% are singletons. Specimen: PBMCs. These TCRs come from a young man in good health and CMV-seropositive. The CDR3 runs from the conserved cysteine through the conserved F or W. D genes are given only for firm matches. The size of a clone is reported for some rows only, either as once, few or many, or as a class for expanded clones.

v_gene	j_gene	abundance	d_gene	CDR3aa	CDR3nt
TRBV6-5	TRBJ1-1	.	TRBD1	CASSSGQGLGTEAFF	TGTGCCAGCAGTTCGGGACAGGGTTTAGGCACTGAAGCTTTCTTT
TRBV5-6	TRBJ2-7	.	TRBD1	CASSWTGYEQYF	TGTGCCAGCAGCTGGACAGGCTACGAGCAGTACTTC
TRBV15	TRBJ2-2	.	.	CATSPQRTNTGELFF	TGTGCCACCAGCCCCCAGCGTACCAACACCGGGGAGCTGTTTTTT
TRBV11-3	TRBJ2-5	.	.	CASSLVGAWETQYF	TGTGCCAGCAGCTTAGTTGGGGCTTGGGAGACCCAGTACTTC
TRBV6-5	TRBJ2-7	.	.	CASSYSGDEQYF	TGTGCCAGCAGTTACTCAGGGGACGAGCAGTACTTC
TRBV6-6	TRBJ1-1	.	.	CASSIRELNTEAFF	TGTGCCAGCAGTATAAGAGAGTTGAACACTGAAGCTTTCTTT
TRBV19	TRBJ2-1	.	.	CASNSERNEQFF	TGTGCCAGTAATTCCGAGAGGAATGAGCAGTTCTTC
TRBV7-2	TRBJ2-7	.	TRBD1	CASTIQGAQGYEQYF	TGTGCCAGCACCATTCAGGGGGCGCAAGGTTACGAGCAGTACTTC
TRBV27	TRBJ1-4	.	TRBD1	CASSLSGDREYEKLFF	TGTGCCAGCAGTTTATCGGGGGACAGAGAATATGAAAAACTGTTTTTT
TRBV4-1	TRBJ2-3	.	.	CASSQVLWGIDTQYF	TGCGCCAGCAGCCAAGTACTCTGGGGCATAGATACGCAGTATTTT
TRBV9	TRBJ1-5	few	TRBD1	CASSVERPQSTGAFFQPQHF	TGTGCCAGCAGCGTAGAGCGGCCCCAATCGACAGGGGCTTTTTTTCAGCCCCAGCATTTT
TRBV5-6	TRBJ2-7	.	TRBD2	CASNGGNYEQYF	TGTGCCAGCAACGGGGGGAACTACGAGCAGTACTTC
TRBV7-6	TRBJ2-7	.	TRBD1	CASSLQGQGSYEQYF	TGTGCCAGCAGCTTACAGGGACAGGGGTCCTACGAGCAGTACTTC